This entry describes one TCR beta chain. This entry belongs to a study of radiation and T cells in renal cell carcinoma. V gave up 1 base and J gave up 6 bases, with 10 bases separating them. Germline V CDR1 and CDR2: SGHNT, YYREEE (reference sequence). The CDR3 length is 14 residues. Regarding time point: blood 2 weeks post-SBRT. As to treatment: 15 Gy SBRT to primary tumor, nephrectomy 4 weeks later. TCRdb keeps only in-frame clones here, not all; method: immunoSEQ multiplex PCR. Of 150,000 to 190,000 clones in the sample, roughly 86% were seen once. The chain is built from TRBV5-4 and TRBJ2-2; the D gene is possibly TRBD2 (5 bases). The source was blood, collected from a patient whose treatment included radiotherapy and nephrectomy. This receptor was taken from a woman aged 50 to 65 with renal cell carcinoma. The CDR3 nucleotides read TGTGCCAGCAGCTTGCAAGAGGGCCCCGGGGAGCTGTTTTTT. Its protein is CASSLQEGPGELFF. Full variable domain (rest looked up from reference TRBV5-4 and TRBJ2-2): ETGVTQSPTHLIKTRGQQVTLRCSSQSGHNTVSWYQQALGQGPQFIFQYYREEENGRGNFPPRFSGLQFPNYSSELNVNALELDDSALYLCASSLQEGPGELFFGEGSRLTVL.